These 3 T cell receptor beta chains were all obtained from the same sample, sequenced in a study of shared clonotypes between healthy human individuals. TCRdb keeps only in-frame clones here, not all; method: immunoSEQ multiplex PCR. The table includes over 950,000 clones, approximately 77% detected once. Sequencing input: memory CD4+ T cells from PBMCs. The subset is: CD45RA-negative fraction. The receptors come from a man between 18 and 35 years old in good health. Some clones in this sample may be carry-over from other donors' samples.

CDR3 coding DNA: TGTGCCATCAGGGACGCTAGCGGGAGTCGGTCTTACGAGCAGTACTTC. Amino acids: CAIRDASGSRSYEQYF. The genes are TRBV10-3 and TRBJ2-7; 10 positions match TRBD2. Trimming cost V 6 bases and J 4 bases; bases outside gene matches: 12. Germline V gives CDR1 ENHRY, CDR2 SYGVKD. CDR3 length equals 16 residues.

This rearrangement joins TRBV2 to TRBJ1-5; the D gene is possibly TRBD1 (5 bases). The CDR3 is made up of 15 amino acids. Germline values: CDR1 SNHLY, CDR2 FYNNEI. V was clipped by 4 bases and J by 3 bases, with 13 bases between them. The CDR3 DNA sequence: TGTGCCAGCAGTGTGGACATCCAGGCCAATCAGCCCCAGCATTTT. Translation gives CASSVDIQANQPQHF.

In nucleotides, the CDR3 is TGTGCCAGCAGCTCCGACCCGGACAGGAGAAATCAGCCCCAGCATTTT. Amino acids: CASSSDPDRRNQPQHF. J is TRBJ1-5 and V is TRBV7-3; 7 bases agree with TRBD1. The CDR3 covers 16 residues. Germline-derived CDR1 and CDR2 are SGHTA and FQGTGA. V lost 4 bases and J lost 4; bases outside the gene matches: 10.